Shown below are 7 T cell receptor beta chains from a single sample sequenced in a study of T cells in Graves' hyperthyroidism and ophthalmopathy. Template material for amplifying TCR beta CDR3 regions consisted of RNA transcripts. When the TCR CDR3 underwent first-round RT-PCR, the HTBI primer set was used. MiXCR was run by TCRdb on the multiplex PCR reads, yielding one entry per CDR3 protein. The repertoire includes hundreds of thousands of distinct CDR3 sequences, over 15% of them detected once, and about 30% sits in the top ten. Sequencing was carried out using blood. The origin of the receptors is a woman aged 18-29 years with Graves' ophthalmopathy.

This clonotype was recorded at least ten times. V gene TRBV20-1 combines with J gene TRBJ1-6; D is unclear. This CDR3 is built from 15 residues. The V gene lost 3 bases and the J gene lost 5 bases, with 14 bases spanning the gap. Germline V gives CDR1 DFQATT, CDR2 SNEGSKA (reference sequence). CDR3 sequence: CSASVVEVHNSPLHF. CDR3 sequence (DNA): TGCAGTGCTAGTGTTGTCGAGGTTCATAATTCACCCCTCCACTTT.

A few counts support this clonotype. The chain uses TRBV7-2 and TRBJ2-7; TRBD2 matches at 9 bases. The CDR3 consists of 16 residues. V lost 2 bases and J lost 2; bases outside the gene matches: 7. Germline V CDR1 and CDR2: SGHTA, FQGNSA. The CDR3 region is CASSLSPASGTYEQYF. The CDR3 bases are TGTGCCAGCAGCTTAAGTCCGGCTAGCGGGACCTACGAGCAGTACTTC. The whole variable domain, remainder taken from reference TRBV7-2 and TRBJ2-7, is GAGVSQSPSNKVTEKGKDVELRCDPISGHTALYWYRQSLGQGLEFLIYFQGNSAPDKSGLPSDRFSAERTGGSVSTLTIQRTQQEDSAVYLCASSLSPASGTYEQYFGPGTRLTVT.

This clonotype was seen many times. V and J are TRBV7-2 and TRBJ2-1, with D possibly being TRBD1 (6 bases). From germline, CDR1 is SGHTA and CDR2 FQGNSA. The germline V and J ends were trimmed by 6 bases and 1 base, with 16 bases remaining between them. The CDR3 covers 16 residues. The CDR3: CASSRDTPGSYNEQFF. The CDR3 bases are TGTGCCAGCAGTCGGGACACCCCGGGATCCTACAATGAGCAGTTCTTC.

At least ten counts were recorded for this clonotype. The genes are TRBV20-1 and TRBJ2-1; 8 bases are a match to TRBD2. The CDR3 length is 17 residues. V trimming: 1 base; J trimming: 5 bases; junction bases outside the gene matches: 13. The germline V gene encodes CDR1 DFQATT and CDR2 SNEGSKA (reference sequence). The CDR3 reads CSARGHRLAGSHNEQFF. The CDR3 DNA reads TGCAGTGCTAGAGGCCACCGTTTAGCGGGATCCCACAATGAGCAGTTCTTC.

This clonotype was counted ten times or more. V and J are TRBV28 and TRBJ1-2; 8 bases agree with TRBD1. Germline V gene lookup returns CDR1 MDHEN and CDR2 SYDVKM. The CDR3 has 14 amino acids. With 5 bases clipped from V and 4 bases from J, the junction kept 6 bases outside the gene matches. CDR3 coding DNA: TGTGCCAGCAGTCCGGACAGGGCAGCCTATGGCTACACCTTC. Translation: CASSPDRAAYGYTF.

This clonotype was recorded at least ten times. The chain combines TRBV7-2 with TRBJ2-1; no clear D. The CDR3 has 13 amino acids. V lost 5 bases and J lost 5, with 10 bases in between. Germline V CDR1 and CDR2: SGHTA, FQGNSA. In DNA form, the CDR3 reads TGTGCCAGCAGCCCCTACAGCAACAATGAGCAGTTCTTC. Protein sequence: CASSPYSNNEQFF.

Points on this clonotype: With a much larger clone just one base away, this may be a read error. This chain connects TRBV9 to TRBJ2-1, with 8 positions matching TRBD2. V shed 0 bases and J 6 bases; nucleotides not matched to a gene: 5. CDR3 size: 15 residues. In germline, CDR1 is SGDLS, CDR2 YYNGEE. The CDR3 region is CASSVDGRVGNEQFF. In DNA, the CDR3 is TGTGCCAGCAGCGTAGACGGGAGGGTCGGCAATGAGCAGTTCTTC.